The entry that follows covers one T cell receptor beta chain sequence. This clonotype has a handful of counts. Its antigen is unknown. Base qualities are missing; no much larger clone stands one base away. The data are from a study of T-cell reconstitution after alpha-beta-depleted transplantation in children (dated by TCRdb to 2016 to 2017). About the investigation overall: The study quantitatively tracked T-cell immune reconstitution after TCRalphabeta/CD19-depleted allogeneic hematopoietic cell transplantation in children using TCR repertoire profiling.

The library was prepared using PCR. Sequencing relied on an Illumina HiSeq 2500. Molecular barcoding was employed in the preparation of TCR libraries, with unique molecular identifiers being used to normalize TCRbeta repertoire quantification. The public reads were run again by TCRdb, first through fastp at Q25 and then through MiXCR, and only productive beta chains were kept. Entries are consolidated by CDR3 protein sequence, retaining the most common genes and DNA. The sample has 200,000 to 250,000 distinct CDR3 sequences on record, approximately 9.5% of them singletons. Around 6% of the sample belongs to the ten largest clones. From cysteine to phenylalanine, the CDR3 is 15 amino acids long. The only DNA kept is the CDR3, 45 bases in frame from the first base. V drops 1 base and J drops 0 bases, leaving 7 bases in between. From the germline V gene, CDR1 is MGHRA and CDR2 is YSYEKL.

This sequence was found in a human donor who donated a stem cell graft to a child with acute lymphoblastic leukemia. This receptor chain uses TRBV4-1 and TRBJ1-5; no D gene can be assigned with confidence. The sequencing used PBMCs from the stem cell graft donor, collected from the stem cell graft. The DNA reads as follows: TGCGCCAGCAGCCAAGGATGGGTTAGCAATCAGCCCCAGCATTTT. This encodes CASSQGWVSNQPQHF.